Following are 9 T cell receptor beta chains from one sample sequenced in a study of blood T cell repertoires in COVID-19. TCRdb keeps only in-frame clones here, not all; method: immunoSEQ multiplex PCR. Altogether about 290,000 clones are present, roughly nine tenths being singletons, with the ten largest covering around 10%. The specimen was peripheral blood. The receptors originated from a woman younger than 45 with COVID-19, enrolled during active disease.

This clone was detected once. Other DNA sequences in the sample encode the same CDR3. The chain combines TRBV28 with TRBJ2-7; possible D gene TRBD1, 6 bases. Trimming removed 9 bases from V and 7 bases from J, with 22 bases in between. Germline loops: CDR1 MDHEN, CDR2 SYDVKM. The CDR3 has 14 residues. The CDR3 region has the DNA TGTGCCAGTACCACTTTTACAGGGTCTGAAGAGCAGTACTTC. Translated, it gives CASTTFTGSEEQYF.

The rearrangement uses TRBV5-4 and TRBJ2-3, with 8 nucleotides matching TRBD2. This CDR3 region has 16 residues. With V trimmed by 5 bases and J by 6 bases, 14 bases remained unmatched. Germline loops: CDR1 SGHNT, CDR2 YYREEE (reference sequence). CDR3 sequence reads: CASSPAGGPRTDTQYF. CDR3 nucleotide sequence: TGTGCCAGCAGTCCGGCGGGGGGCCCCCGAACGGATACGCAGTATTTT.

The chain has TRBV13 and TRBJ1-1; the D is unclear. The ends were cut back, 5 bases at V and 9 bases at J, with 10 bases in the middle. Looked up from germline, CDR1 is PRHDT and CDR2 is FYEKMQ (reference sequence). The CDR3 totals 11 residues. CDR3 amino acids: CASSPMEQAFF. In DNA, the CDR3 is TGTGCCAGCAGCCCAATGGAGCAAGCTTTCTTT.

The chain is built from TRBV7-8 and TRBJ2-5, with D perhaps matching TRBD1 (6 bases). The CDR3 spans 14 residues. Trimming removed 3 bases at V and 5 bases at J, with 13 bases between. Germline V gene lookup returns CDR1 SGHVS and CDR2 FQNEAQ. CDR3 in amino acids: CASSFGVRGETQYF. The CDR3 bases are TGTGCCAGCAGCTTCGGGGTTAGGGGGGAGACCCAGTACTTC.

The chain links TRBV9 to TRBJ2-1, with 8 bases matching TRBD2. Germline CDR1 is SGDLS and CDR2 is YYNGEE. The J segment lost 8 bases and the V segment lost 3 bases, leaving 16 bases of the junction unmatched. The CDR3 spans 17 residues. The DNA for the CDR3 is TGTGCCAGCAGCGCAACAGATCCGGGACTAGTTGTCTATGAGCAGTTCTTC. It yields the protein CASSATDPGLVVYEQFF.

The rearrangement joins TRBV5-1 to TRBJ2-1; TRBD1 matches at 8 bases. Germline CDR1 reads SGHRS; CDR2 reads YFSETQ. The V segment lost 0 bases and the J segment 9 bases; nucleotides outside the gene matches: 5. This CDR3 is 14 amino acids long. The CDR3 sequence: CASSLGTGSTEQFF. Written as DNA, the CDR3 is TGCGCCAGCAGCTTGGGGACAGGGAGCACTGAGCAGTTCTTC.

This sequence joins TRBV19 and TRBJ2-1; 7 nucleotides agree with TRBD2. The germline CDR1 and CDR2 sequences are LNHDA and SQIVND (reference sequence). Unmatched junction bases numbered 10, after V lost 3 bases and J lost 2 bases. This CDR3 is 17 amino acids long. The CDR3 coding sequence is TGTGCCAGTAGTATCTTCCGAGCGGGGACTACCTACAATGAGCAGTTCTTC. The encoded protein is CASSIFRAGTTYNEQFF.

The rearrangement joins TRBV21-1 to TRBJ1-5; the table's D call TRBD1 went unverified against the DNA. TRBV21-1 is described as a pseudogene. The CDR3 totals 15 residues. CDR3 residues: CASSKVKQNNQPQHF. The DNA of the CDR3 is TGTGCCAGCAGCAAAGTCAAACAAAACAATCAGCCCCAGCATTTT.

The chain joins TRBV3-1 (or the pseudogene TRBV3-2) to TRBJ1-2; D is unresolved. Looked up from germline, CDR1 is LGHDT and CDR2 is YNNKEL (reference sequence). This CDR3 has 13 amino acids. Trimming removed 7 bases from V and 2 bases from J, with 11 bases in between. CDR3 loop: CASKRASNYGYTF. The DNA for the CDR3 is TGTGCCAGCAAGCGGGCCAGCAACTATGGCTACACCTTC.